The 17 T cell receptor beta chains below all came from one sample that was sequenced in a study of siplizumab effects on memory and regulatory T cells. Only in-frame clones appear in the TCRdb table, and some are missing; sequencing was by immunoSEQ multiplex PCR. The table records about 97,000 clones, about 93% of them present only once. The source material was CD4+ T cells sorted from blood. Source of these receptors: a human donor in good health.

The rearrangement joins TRBV7-2 to TRBJ2-7; perhaps TRBD2 as D (6 bases). Germline lookup yields CDR1 SGHTA and CDR2 FQGNSA. V lost 1 base and J lost 6, with 10 bases in between. The CDR3 length is 13 residues. The CDR3 nucleotides read TGTGCCAGCAGCTTAGATACTAGCAGCGAGCAGTACTTC. It yields the protein CASSLDTSSEQYF.

The chain recombines TRBV7-9 with TRBJ1-1, with D tentatively TRBD1 (6 bases). The CDR3 contains 14 residues. With 6 bases removed from V and 4 bases from J, the gap between germline ends came to 15 bases. Germline V gives CDR1 SEHNR, CDR2 FQNEAQ (reference sequence). CDR3 residues: CASRVNRAGTEAFF. DNA for the CDR3: TGTGCCAGCAGAGTAAACAGGGCTGGCACTGAAGCTTTCTTT.

CDR3 nucleotide sequence: TGTGCCAGCAGCTCACGGGCGGGAGGCGGTAATGAGCAGTTCTTC. It yields the protein CASSSRAGGGNEQFF. The chain couples TRBV7-3 to TRBJ2-1; TRBD2 matches 8 bases. The trim removed 4 bases at V and 7 bases at J, leaving 9 bases unmatched. The CDR3 covers 15 residues. Germline assignment: CDR1 SGHTA and CDR2 FQGTGA. The complete variable domain, with remaining parts taken from reference TRBV7-3 and TRBJ2-1, reads GAGVSQTPSNKVTEKGKYVELRCDPISGHTALYWYRQSLGQGPEFLIYFQGTGAADDSGLPNDRFFAVRPEGSVSTLKIQRTERGDSAVYLCASSSRAGGGNEQFFGPGTRLTVL.

CDR3 region: CASSLLQGADGANVLTF. Written as DNA, the CDR3 is TGTGCCAGCAGTTTACTACAGGGGGCGGATGGGGCCAACGTCCTGACTTTC. The rearrangement links TRBV28 to TRBJ2-6; the match to TRBD1 covers 9 bases. Germline loops: CDR1 MDHEN, CDR2 SYDVKM. The CDR3 contains 17 residues. Trimming cost V 2 bases and J 3 bases; bases outside gene matches: 5.

The V call is TRBV11-2, the J call TRBJ2-3, with 11 positions matching TRBD2. V was clipped by 1 base and J by 0 bases; unmatched bases: 3. This CDR3 has 17 residues. The germline gives CDR1 SGHAT, CDR2 FQNNGV. The CDR3 protein is CASSLARTSGSTDTQYF. CDR3 nucleotides: TGTGCCAGCAGCTTAGCCCGGACTAGCGGGAGCACAGATACGCAGTATTTT.

This chain connects TRBV6-1 to TRBJ2-7; tentative D call: TRBD1 (5 bases). The V gene's germline CDR1 is MNHNS and CDR2 SASEGT. Trimming stripped 6 bases from V and 5 bases from J, with 11 bases between. This CDR3 comprises 12 residues. The CDR3 region has the DNA TGTGCCAGCAGGGTGGTCAGGGACGAGCAGTACTTC. Translating it yields CASRVVRDEQYF.

The chain has TRBV25-1 and TRBJ1-4; D is unclear. V lost 3 bases and J 6 bases, leaving 11 bases between the germline ends. The CDR3 totals 14 residues. Per the germline V gene, CDR1 is MGHDK and CDR2 is SYGVNS. The CDR3 is CASSDLGKDEKLFF. In nucleotides, the CDR3 is TGTGCCAGCAGTGATTTGGGCAAAGATGAAAAACTGTTTTTT.

In the case of this clone: This sample includes further DNA sequences coding for the same CDR3. The chain carries TRBV19 and TRBJ1-1, with a weak D call TRBD1 (6 bases). V lost 3 bases and J lost 0, with 17 bases in between. CDR3 length equals 17 residues. From germline, CDR1 is LNHDA and CDR2 SQIVND (reference sequence). CDR3 protein: CASSIAGGRRVNTEAFF. The CDR3 DNA follows: TGTGCCAGTAGTATCGCGGGGGGGCGCAGGGTGAACACTGAAGCTTTCTTT.

This clone is a singleton in its sample. The rearrangement joins TRBV28 to TRBJ2-6; 8 positions agree with TRBD2. Trimming cost V 5 bases and J 0 bases; bases outside gene matches: 6. This CDR3 comprises 17 residues. Germline CDR1 MDHEN, CDR2 SYDVKM. CDR3 nucleotides: TGTGCCAGCAGTGGACTAGCTACAGTCTCTGGGGCCAACGTCCTGACTTTC. Translated, it gives CASSGLATVSGANVLTF.

This chain links TRBV7-2 with TRBJ2-5, with 9 bases lining up with TRBD1. Gene TRBJ2-7 matches the end of the DNA better, so the J call may be wrong. CDR1 is SGHTA and CDR2 is FQGNSA in the germline V gene. This CDR3 has 14 residues. This chain's CDR3 is CASSSSGQGYEQYF. The CDR3 coding sequence is TGTGCCAGCAGCTCGTCGGGACAGGGTTACGAGCAGTACTTC.

This clone was detected a few times. The rearrangement links TRBV15 to TRBJ1-3; no firm D call. The CDR3 extends over 16 amino acids. Trimming cost V 0 bases and J 0 bases, with 9 bases left between them. CDR1 is LNHNV, CDR2 YYDKDF, per germline (reference sequence). The CDR3 DNA is TGTGCCACCAGCAGAGATCTGGCAGTCTCTGGAAACACCATATATTTT. As protein: CATSRDLAVSGNTIYF.

Details on this clone: This same CDR3 is encoded by further DNA sequences in the sample. This chain joins TRBV18 and TRBJ2-5; no clear D. The CDR3 totals 12 residues. Germline CDR1 reads KGHSH; CDR2 reads LQKENI. V lost 6 bases, J lost 5 bases, and 10 bases lay in between. The CDR3 DNA follows: TGTGCCAGCTCGTTAGAAGGGGAGACCCAGTACTTC. Protein: CASSLEGETQYF.

The V call is TRBV6-5, the J call TRBJ2-7; no clear D. Per the germline V gene, CDR1 is MNHEY and CDR2 is SVGAGI. Deletions cut 8 bases from V and 3 bases from J, with 20 bases between. The CDR3 loop spans 15 amino acids. This CDR3 is CASGHLAKPHYEQYF. The CDR3 region has the DNA TGTGCCAGCGGCCACTTGGCCAAACCCCACTACGAGCAGTACTTC.

Regarding this clone: The identical CDR3 is also encoded by other nucleotide sequences in the sample. This chain uses TRBV28 with TRBJ1-1; D gene uncertain. V gave up 4 bases and J gave up 1 base, with 7 bases separating them. Germline-derived CDR1 and CDR2 are MDHEN and SYDVKM. The CDR3 totals 13 residues. CDR3 sequence (DNA): TGTGCCAGCAGTTCTCCCCCGAACACTGAAGCTTTCTTT. This translates into CASSSPPNTEAFF.

V gene TRBV9 combines with J gene TRBJ2-3, with D perhaps TRBD2 (6 bases). Germline V lookup: CDR1 SGDLS, CDR2 YYNGEE. Trimming cost V 3 bases and J 3 bases, with 11 bases left between them. The CDR3 runs 14 residues. This CDR3 is CASSGYGTTDTQYF. As DNA, the CDR3 is TGTGCCAGCAGCGGCTACGGGACTACAGATACGCAGTATTTT.

This chain joins TRBV6-5 and TRBJ2-5; no reliable D call. Germline values: CDR1 MNHEY, CDR2 SVGAGI. This CDR3 spans 15 amino acids. The V end was cut by 0 bases, the J end by 5 bases, with 13 bases between. The CDR3 nucleotides are TGTGCCAGCAGTTACTCGATTGTGGGATTGGAGACCCAGTACTTC. This gives the protein CASSYSIVGLETQYF.

CDR3 loop: CASSPLQKEKGYGYTF. CDR3 coding DNA: TGTGCCAGCTCACCACTACAGAAAGAGAAAGGCTATGGCTACACCTTC. The rearrangement uses TRBV18 and TRBJ1-2; the D is unclear. CDR3 length: 16 amino acids. V was shortened by 1 base and J by 4 bases, with 16 bases between the two germline ends. Germline CDR1 KGHSH, CDR2 LQKENI.